The source of this T cell receptor (beta chain) is a study of T cell responses to AZD1222 COVID-19 vaccine. The data were produced by immunoSEQ multiplex PCR, yet TCRdb's version contains in-frame clones alone and is incomplete. Of 73,000 or so clones listed, approximately 88% are singletons. A remark on this clone: Sequence at one end of the junction differs from germline and may be a read error.

The germline V gene has CDR1 SSHAT and CDR2 FNYEAQ (reference sequence). This CDR3 has 14 residues. V is TRBV7-7 and J is TRBJ2-1, with D perhaps TRBD1 (6 bases). This receptor was obtained from an adult in good health. Here the sequenced sample was peripheral blood, taken on day 0 of AZD1222 vaccination. DNA of the CDR3: TGTGCTAGCAGCTTAGTGGCAGGGGACAATGAGCAGTTCTTC. It encodes CASSLVAGDNEQFF.